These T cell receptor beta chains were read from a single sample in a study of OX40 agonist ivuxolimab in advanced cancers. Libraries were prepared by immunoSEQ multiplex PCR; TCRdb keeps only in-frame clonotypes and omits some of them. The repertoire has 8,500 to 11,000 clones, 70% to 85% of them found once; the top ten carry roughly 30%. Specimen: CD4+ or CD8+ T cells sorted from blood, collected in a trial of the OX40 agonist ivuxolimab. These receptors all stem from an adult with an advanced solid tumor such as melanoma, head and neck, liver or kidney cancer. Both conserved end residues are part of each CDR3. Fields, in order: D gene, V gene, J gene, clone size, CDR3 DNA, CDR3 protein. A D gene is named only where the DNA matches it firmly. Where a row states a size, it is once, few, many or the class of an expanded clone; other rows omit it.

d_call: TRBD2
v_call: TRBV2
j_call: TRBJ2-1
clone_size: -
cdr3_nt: TGTGCCAGCAGACCCGGGAGGGCGGGTCCCTCCTACAATGAGCAGTTCTTC
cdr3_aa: CASRPGRAGPSYNEQFF

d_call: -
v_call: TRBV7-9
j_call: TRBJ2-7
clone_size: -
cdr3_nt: TGTGCCAGCAGCCAGGGGCACGAGCAGTACTTC
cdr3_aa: CASSQGHEQYF

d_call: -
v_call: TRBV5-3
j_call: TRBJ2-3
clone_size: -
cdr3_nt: TGTGCCAGCAGCTTGGCTAGCGGCACAGATACGCAGTATTTT
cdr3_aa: CASSLASGTDTQYF

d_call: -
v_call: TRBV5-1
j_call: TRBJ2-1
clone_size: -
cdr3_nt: TGCGCCAGCAGCTTTGGCAGCTCCTACAATGAGCAGTTCTTC
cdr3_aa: CASSFGSSYNEQFF

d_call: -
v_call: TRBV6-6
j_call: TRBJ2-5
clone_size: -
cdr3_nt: TGTGCCAGCAGTTATACCCAGGCGGGGAAGGGAGAGACCCAGTACTTC
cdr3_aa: CASSYTQAGKGETQYF

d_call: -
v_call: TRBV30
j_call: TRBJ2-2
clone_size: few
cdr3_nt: TGTGCCTGGAGTGTAGGGACCTCTTTGGGGGAGCTGTTTTTT
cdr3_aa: CAWSVGTSLGELFF

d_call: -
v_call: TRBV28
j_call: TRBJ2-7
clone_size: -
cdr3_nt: TGTGCCAGCAGTCTTAGCAGGGACTCCTACGAGCAGTACTTC
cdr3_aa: CASSLSRDSYEQYF

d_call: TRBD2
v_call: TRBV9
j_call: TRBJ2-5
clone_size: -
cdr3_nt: TGTGCCAGCAGCGTAGGGGTGACTAGCGGACCCCAAGAGACCCAGTACTTC
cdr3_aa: CASSVGVTSGPQETQYF

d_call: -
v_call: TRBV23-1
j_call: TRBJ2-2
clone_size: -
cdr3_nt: TGCGCCAGCAGTCAACAGGGGCCCAACACCGGGGAGCTGTTTTTT
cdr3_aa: CASSQQGPNTGELFF

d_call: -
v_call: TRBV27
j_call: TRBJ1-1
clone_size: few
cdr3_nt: TGTGCCAGCAGTTTAAGACATCACACTGAAGCTTTCTTT
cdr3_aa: CASSLRHHTEAFF

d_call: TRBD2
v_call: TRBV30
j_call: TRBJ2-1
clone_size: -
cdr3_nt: TGTGCCTGGACCCCACGGGGGGGATCCTACAATGAGCAGTTCTTC
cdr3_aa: CAWTPRGGSYNEQFF

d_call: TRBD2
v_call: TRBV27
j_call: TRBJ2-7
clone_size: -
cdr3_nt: TGTGCCAGCAGGCCCGGGACTAGCGGGAGGTCACACGAGCAGTACTTC
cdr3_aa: CASRPGTSGRSHEQYF

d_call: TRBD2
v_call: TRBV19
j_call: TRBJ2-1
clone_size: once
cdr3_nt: TGTGCCAGTAGTCCAGACAGCGGACTAGCGAGGGAGCAGTTCTTC
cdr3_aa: CASSPDSGLAREQFF

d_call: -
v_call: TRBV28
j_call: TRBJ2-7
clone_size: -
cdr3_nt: TGTGCCAGCAGTTTAGGACGTTCCGAGCAGTACTTC
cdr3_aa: CASSLGRSEQYF

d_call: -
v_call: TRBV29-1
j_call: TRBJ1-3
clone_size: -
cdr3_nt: TGCAGCGCGTTGATCGGAGGTGGAAACACCATATATTTT
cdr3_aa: CSALIGGGNTIYF

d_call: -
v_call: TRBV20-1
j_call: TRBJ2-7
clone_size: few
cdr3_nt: TGCAGTGCTAGAGAGATCTACGAGCAGTACTTC
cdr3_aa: CSAREIYEQYF

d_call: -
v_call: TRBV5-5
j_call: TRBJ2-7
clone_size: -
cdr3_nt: TGTGCCAGCAGCTTCGGGACACGCTACGAGCAGTACTTC
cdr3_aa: CASSFGTRYEQYF

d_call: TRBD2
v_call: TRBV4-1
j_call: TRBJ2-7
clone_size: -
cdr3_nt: TGCGCCAGCAGCCAAGAACCCCCGGGAGGGGTTAATAGTTGCGAGCAGTACTTC
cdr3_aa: CASSQEPPGGVNSCEQYF

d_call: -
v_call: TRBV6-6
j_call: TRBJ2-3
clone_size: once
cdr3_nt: TGTGCCAGCAGCCCTGGGGAGATTACAGATACGCAGTATTTT
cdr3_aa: CASSPGEITDTQYF

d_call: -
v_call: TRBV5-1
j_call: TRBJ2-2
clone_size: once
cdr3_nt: TGCGCCAGCGGATACATGAACACCGGGGAGCTGTTTTTT
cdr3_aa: CASGYMNTGELFF

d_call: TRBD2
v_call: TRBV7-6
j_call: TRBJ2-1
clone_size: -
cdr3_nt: TGTGCCAGCAGCCCTCGACTTTTAGCGGGAGGGAATGAGCAGTTCTTC
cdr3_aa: CASSPRLLAGGNEQFF

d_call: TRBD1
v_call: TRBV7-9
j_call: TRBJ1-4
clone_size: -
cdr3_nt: TGTGCCAGCAGCCCCTACCCGGGACAGGCTGAAAAACTGTTTTTT
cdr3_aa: CASSPYPGQAEKLFF

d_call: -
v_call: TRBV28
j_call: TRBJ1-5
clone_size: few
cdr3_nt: TGTGCCAGCAGTTTGGTCGTGGGCAGCCGCAATCAGCCCCAGCATTTT
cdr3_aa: CASSLVVGSRNQPQHF

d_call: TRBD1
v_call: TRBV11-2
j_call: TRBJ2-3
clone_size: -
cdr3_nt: TGTGCCAGCAGCTCATGGGACAGGTTTTTGACAGATACGCAGTATTTT
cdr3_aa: CASSSWDRFLTDTQYF

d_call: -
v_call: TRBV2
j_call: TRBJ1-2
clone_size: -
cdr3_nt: TGTGCCAGCCTTACCCCAGCCAGCTACACCTTC
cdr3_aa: CASLTPASYTF

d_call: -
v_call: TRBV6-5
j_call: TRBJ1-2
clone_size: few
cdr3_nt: TGTGCCAGCAGTTCCGCAGGGCCCTCCTATGGCTACACCTTC
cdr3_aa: CASSSAGPSYGYTF

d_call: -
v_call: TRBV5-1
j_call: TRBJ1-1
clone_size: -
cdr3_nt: TGCGCCAGCAACCCTTCAGGGGCCACTGAAGCTTTCTTT
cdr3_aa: CASNPSGATEAFF

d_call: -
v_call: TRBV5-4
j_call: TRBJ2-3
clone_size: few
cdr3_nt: TGTGCCAGCAGCTTGGGACAGGAAAGCACAGATACGCAGTATTTT
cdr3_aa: CASSLGQESTDTQYF

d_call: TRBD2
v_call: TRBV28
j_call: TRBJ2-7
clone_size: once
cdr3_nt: TGTGCCAGCAGGACTAGCGGGGCCACCTACGAGCAGTACTTC
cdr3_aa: CASRTSGATYEQYF

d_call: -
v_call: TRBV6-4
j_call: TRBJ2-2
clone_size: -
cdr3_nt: TGTGCCAGCAGTGACAGGAACACCGGGGAGCTGTTTTTT
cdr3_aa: CASSDRNTGELFF

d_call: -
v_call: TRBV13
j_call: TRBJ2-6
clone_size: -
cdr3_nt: TGTGCCAGCAGCCGGGGGAGGACCACCTCTGGGGCCAACGTCCTGACTTTC
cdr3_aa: CASSRGRTTSGANVLTF

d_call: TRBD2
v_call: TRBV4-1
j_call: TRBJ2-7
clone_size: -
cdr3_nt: TGCGCCAGCAGCCAACATCCTAGCGGGAGCTACGAGCAGTACTTC
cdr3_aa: CASSQHPSGSYEQYF

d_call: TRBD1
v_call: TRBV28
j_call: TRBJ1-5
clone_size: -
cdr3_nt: TGTGCCAGCAGGGCCGGGACAGACAATCAGCCCCAGCATTTT
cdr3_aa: CASRAGTDNQPQHF

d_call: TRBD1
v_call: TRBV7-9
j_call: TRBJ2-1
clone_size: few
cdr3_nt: TGTGCCAGCAGCAGCAGGACAGGGGCCTACAATGAGCAGTTCTTC
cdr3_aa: CASSSRTGAYNEQFF

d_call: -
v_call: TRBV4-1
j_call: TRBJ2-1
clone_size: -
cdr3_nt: TGCGCCAGCAGCCAAGGGCCTTTGGCCCCTTACAATGAGCAGTTCTTC
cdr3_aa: CASSQGPLAPYNEQFF

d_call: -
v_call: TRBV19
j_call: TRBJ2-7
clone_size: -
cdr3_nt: TGTGCCAGTAGGGGGGACTGGGCCTACGAGCAGTACTTC
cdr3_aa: CASRGDWAYEQYF

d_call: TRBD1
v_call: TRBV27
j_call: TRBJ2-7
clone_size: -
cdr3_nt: TGTGCCAGCATCGCGACAGGGGCCTCCTACGAGCAGTACTTC
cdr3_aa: CASIATGASYEQYF

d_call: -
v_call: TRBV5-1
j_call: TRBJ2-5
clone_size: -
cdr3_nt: TGCGCCAGCAGCTTCAGGGCGAGAGAGACCCAGTACTTC
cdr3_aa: CASSFRARETQYF

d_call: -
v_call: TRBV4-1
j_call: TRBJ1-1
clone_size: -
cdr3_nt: TGCGCCAGCAGCCTCTCGGACATCTCCACTGAAGCTTTCTTT
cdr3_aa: CASSLSDISTEAFF

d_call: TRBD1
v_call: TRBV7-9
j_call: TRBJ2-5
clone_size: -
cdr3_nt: TGTGCCAGCAGGCGGGGGACAGGGGAAGAGACCCAGTACTTC
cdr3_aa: CASRRGTGEETQYF

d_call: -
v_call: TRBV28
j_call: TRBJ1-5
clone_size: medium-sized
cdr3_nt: TGTGCCAGCAAATGGGCAGGAATCAATCAGCCCCAGCATTTT
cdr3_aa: CASKWAGINQPQHF

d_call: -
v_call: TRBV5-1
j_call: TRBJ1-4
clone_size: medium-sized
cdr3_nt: TGCGCCAGCAGCTTTTCGGCGGGGGCAACAACTAATGAAAAACTGTTTTTT
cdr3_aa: CASSFSAGATTNEKLFF

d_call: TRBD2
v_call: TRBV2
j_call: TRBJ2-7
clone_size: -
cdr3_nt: TGTGCCAGCACGCCCGGGACTAGCGGGATTATGCAGTACTTC
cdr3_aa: CASTPGTSGIMQYF

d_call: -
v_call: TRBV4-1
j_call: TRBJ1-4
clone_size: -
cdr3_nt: TGCGCCAGCAGCCAAGTGCCGGGGGCCCTAGAAAAACTGTTTTTT
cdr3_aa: CASSQVPGALEKLFF

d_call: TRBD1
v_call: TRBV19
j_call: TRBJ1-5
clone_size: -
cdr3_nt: TGTGCCAGTAGTATCGGCAGGGGGCTAGATCAGCCCCAGCATTTT
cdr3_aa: CASSIGRGLDQPQHF

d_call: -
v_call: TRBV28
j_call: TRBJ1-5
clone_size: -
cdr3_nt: TGTGCCAGCAGTCCTAACCCCGGGGGCAATCAGCCCCAGCATTTT
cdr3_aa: CASSPNPGGNQPQHF

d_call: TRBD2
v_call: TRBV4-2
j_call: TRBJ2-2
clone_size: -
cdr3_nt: TGTGCCAGCATGGCTAGCGGGGAAAACACCGGGGAGCTGTTTTTT
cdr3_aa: CASMASGENTGELFF

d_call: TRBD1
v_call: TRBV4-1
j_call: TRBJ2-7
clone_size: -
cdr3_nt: TGCGCCAGCAGCCAAGCTACAGGGGCCTACGAGCAGTACTTC
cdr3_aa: CASSQATGAYEQYF

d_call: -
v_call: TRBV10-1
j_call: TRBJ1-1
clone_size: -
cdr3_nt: TGCGCCAGCAGTGAGTCAAGTGAGGGTGGGACTGAAGCTTTCTTT
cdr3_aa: CASSESSEGGTEAFF